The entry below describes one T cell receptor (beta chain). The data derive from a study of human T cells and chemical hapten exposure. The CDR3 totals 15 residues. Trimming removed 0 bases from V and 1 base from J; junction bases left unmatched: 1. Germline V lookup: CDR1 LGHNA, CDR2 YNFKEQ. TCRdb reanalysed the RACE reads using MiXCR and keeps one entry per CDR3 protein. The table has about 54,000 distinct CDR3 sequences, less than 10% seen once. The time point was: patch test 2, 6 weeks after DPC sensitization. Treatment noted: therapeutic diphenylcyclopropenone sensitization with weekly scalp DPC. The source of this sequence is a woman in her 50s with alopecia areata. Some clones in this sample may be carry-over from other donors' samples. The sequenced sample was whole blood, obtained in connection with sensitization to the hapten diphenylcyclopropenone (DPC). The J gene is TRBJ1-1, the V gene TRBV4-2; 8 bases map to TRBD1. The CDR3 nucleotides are TGTGCCAGCAGCCAAGATGGACAGGGGAACACTGAAGCTTTCTTT. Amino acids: CASSQDGQGNTEAFF.